A selection of T cell receptor beta chains follows, all from one sample in a study of cytomegalovirus exposure and HLA in healthy donors. TCRdb keeps only in-frame clones here, not all; method: immunoSEQ multiplex PCR. The data hold tens of thousands of clones, with around 72% observed a single time. The sequencing sample was made of PBMCs. All receptors come from a male donor in good health and CMV-seropositive. CDR3s include the opening cysteine and the closing phenylalanine or tryptophan. D genes are given only for firm matches. Size tells how often a clone was seen (once, few, many) or the class of an expanded clone, and some rows leave it out.

D	size	V	J	DNA	CDR3
TRBD2	NA	TRBV4-3	TRBJ2-7	TGCGCCAGCAGCCGTACTAGCGGGTACGAGCAGTACTTC	CASSRTSGYEQYF
NA	NA	TRBV6-5	TRBJ1-1	TGTGCCAGCATCCATGGGGGGGGCATGAACACTGAAGCTTTCTTT	CASIHGGGMNTEAFF
NA	few	TRBV19	TRBJ1-2	TGTGCCAGTAGCCAGACTAACTATGGCTACACCTTC	CASSQTNYGYTF
NA	few	TRBV6-1	TRBJ2-3	TGTGCCAGCAGTGTCTGGCGGGGCGTCACAGATACGCAGTATTTT	CASSVWRGVTDTQYF
TRBD1	NA	TRBV10-3	TRBJ2-7	TGTGCCATCAGGCCCGGGACAGGGAGCTCCTACGAGCAGTACTTC	CAIRPGTGSSYEQYF
TRBD2	NA	TRBV27	TRBJ2-7	TGTGCCAGCAGTGGAGGACTAGGGGTGTACGAGCAGTACTTC	CASSGGLGVYEQYF
TRBD2	NA	TRBV7-7	TRBJ2-1	TGTGCCAGCAGCCTCCAACCTAGCGGGAAAGCCAATGAGCAGTTCTTC	CASSLQPSGKANEQFF
TRBD2	NA	TRBV7-9	TRBJ2-1	TGTGCCAGCAGCCCACCCACCGGGACTAGCGGAGGGTTCTTC	CASSPPTGTSGGFF
NA	NA	TRBV10-2	TRBJ2-3	TGCGCCAGCAGTGAGACCGTCAGGGGAGATACGCAGTATTTT	CASSETVRGDTQYF
TRBD1	NA	TRBV7-9	TRBJ2-1	TGTGCCAGCTTGGGACAGGGGGCCTACAATGAGCAGTTCTTC	CASLGQGAYNEQFF
NA	NA	TRBV7-9	TRBJ2-3	TGTGCCAGCAGCTTAATGGTTAGCGCAGATACGCAGTATTTT	CASSLMVSADTQYF
TRBD1	NA	TRBV5-1	TRBJ2-5	TGCGCCAGCAGCCACGGACAGGGGGCGGGAGAGGAGACCCAGTACTTC	CASSHGQGAGEETQYF
TRBD1	once	TRBV4-2	TRBJ1-2	TGTGCCAGCAGCCAAACCGGGACAGGGGCCTATGGCTACACCTTC	CASSQTGTGAYGYTF
NA	NA	TRBV4-1	TRBJ2-2	TGCGCCAGCAGCTTGGGGCCGTTGAACACCGGGGAGCTGTTTTTT	CASSLGPLNTGELFF
TRBD1	NA	TRBV9	TRBJ1-3	TGTGCCAGCAGCGTTGGACAGGGGGCAACCGGAAACACCATATATTTT	CASSVGQGATGNTIYF
NA	NA	TRBV6-6	TRBJ1-1	TGTGCCAGCAGACCCGGGATAAGTGAAGCTTTCTTT	CASRPGISEAFF
NA	NA	TRBV15	TRBJ1-4	TGTGCCACCAGCAAGGGGCAGGGTAATGAAAAACTGTTTTTT	CATSKGQGNEKLFF
TRBD1	NA	TRBV11-2	TRBJ2-2	TGTGCCAGCAGCTTAGGACAGGGGGGAGAGTTAAACACCGGGGAGCTGTTTTTT	CASSLGQGGELNTGELFF
TRBD2	NA	TRBV7-7	TRBJ2-1	TGTGCCAGCAGCTTAATGGGACTAGCGGGAGACGGTGAGCAGTTCTTC	CASSLMGLAGDGEQFF
NA	NA	TRBV7-9	TRBJ1-2	TGTTCCAGCAGCCTCCCCCGGGGTAACCTACCTAACTATGGCTACACCTTC	CSSSLPRGNLPNYGYTF
TRBD2	NA	TRBV10-2	TRBJ2-6	TGCGCCGGTAGCGGGAGTGGTGGGGCCAACGTCCTGACTTTC	CAGSGSGGANVLTF
NA	once	TRBV4-3	TRBJ2-3	TGCGCCAGCAGCCAAGGAATAGCGGATCGCACAGATACGCAGTATTTT	CASSQGIADRTDTQYF
TRBD2	NA	TRBV9	TRBJ2-2	TGTGCCAGCAGCTCCAGACTAGCTCTAAGGACCGGGGAGCTGTTTTTT	CASSSRLALRTGELFF
NA	NA	TRBV7-2	TRBJ1-5	TGTGCCAGCAGCTTGGACATCAGCAATCAGCCCCAGCATTTT	CASSLDISNQPQHF
NA	few	TRBV5-4	TRBJ2-3	TGTGCCAGCAGCTTGCAGGGAAGTACAGATACGCAGTATTTT	CASSLQGSTDTQYF
NA	NA	TRBV9	TRBJ1-1	TGTGCCAGCAGCCCACAACCCACAGGGCTGACTGAAGCTTTCTTT	CASSPQPTGLTEAFF
TRBD2	NA	TRBV7-2	TRBJ2-3	TGTGCCAGCAGCTTAGCAGCGAGGCTAGCGGGGGGGTCTCCAAGCACAGATACGCAGTATTTT	CASSLAARLAGGSPSTDTQYF
NA	few	TRBV7-9	TRBJ1-3	TGTTCCGACAACAAGGATCGAAACACCATATATTTT	CSDNKDRNTIYF
TRBD1	NA	TRBV6-5	TRBJ1-1	TGTGCCAGCACCTCGTTGGGACAGTTGAACACTGAAGCTTTCTTT	CASTSLGQLNTEAFF
NA	NA	TRBV30	TRBJ1-1	TGTGCCTGGAGTGTAACCCAGGGCACTGAAGCTTTCTTT	CAWSVTQGTEAFF
NA	NA	TRBV5-1	TRBJ2-3	TGCGCCAGCAGCTCGGGGGAGAGCACAGATACGCAGTATTTT	CASSSGESTDTQYF
NA	NA	TRBV30	TRBJ1-3	TGTGCCTGGAGTGTGGGCGGAAACACCATATATTTT	CAWSVGGNTIYF
TRBD1	few	TRBV11-2	TRBJ1-1	TGTGCCAGCAGCCGACAGGGGAGCACTGAAGCTTTCTTT	CASSRQGSTEAFF
NA	few	TRBV30	TRBJ2-7	TGTGCCTGGAGTAGCGGTCACTCCTCCTACGAGCAGTACTTC	CAWSSGHSSYEQYF
NA	few	TRBV6-6	TRBJ1-5	TGTGCCAGCAGCCGGATACAGGGAAGAAGGGATCAGCCCCAGCATTTT	CASSRIQGRRDQPQHF
NA	NA	TRBV6-1	TRBJ1-4	TGTGCCAGCAGTGAAGCGGGGGGTGAAAAACTGTTTTTT	CASSEAGGEKLFF
NA	NA	TRBV9	TRBJ2-3	TGTGCCAGCAGCGCCGGGACTCATGGCACAGATACGCAGTATTTT	CASSAGTHGTDTQYF